One and the same sample provided the 21 T cell receptor beta chains below, sequenced in a study of T cell repertoires in cytomegalovirus infection. TCRdb independently ran MiXCR on the reads; one entry per CDR3 protein. The table has some 150,000 distinct CDR3 sequences, roughly 6% seen once. The source material was PBMCs. The receptors originated from a human donor in good health (CMV status not recorded). Some clones in this sample may be carry-over from other donors' samples.

The rearrangement uses TRBV19 and TRBJ1-1; maybe TRBD1 (5 bases). V was cut by 6 bases and J by 0 bases, with 23 bases left in between. CDR1 and CDR2 (germline): LNHDA, SQIVND (reference sequence). The CDR3 runs to 18 residues. CDR3 sequence (DNA): TGTGCCAGTAGACCAGTTTGGGGGGGATACGGCCTGAACACTGAAGCTTTCTTT. As protein: CASRPVWGGYGLNTEAFF.

The chain has TRBV2 and TRBJ1-1; D gene uncertain. Germline CDR1 SNHLY, CDR2 FYNNEI. CDR3 length: 15 residues. V shed 2 bases and J shed 7 bases, with 17 bases lying between them. CDR3 bases: TGTGCCAGCAGTGAAAGGGTCGGAGGGAATTTTGAAGCTTTCTTT. It is translated as CASSERVGGNFEAFF. The full variable domain, in which reference TRBV2 and TRBJ1-1 provide the parts outside the CDR3, is EPEVTQTPSHQVTQMGQEVILRCVPISNHLYFYWYRQILGQKVEFLVSFYNNEISEKSEIFDDQFSVERPDGSNFTLKIRSTKLEDSAMYFCASSERVGGNFEAFFGQGTRLTVV.

This clonotype was observed a handful of times. The chain is built from TRBV3-1 and TRBJ1-4; D gene uncertain. The V end lost 6 bases, the J end lost 8 bases, and 13 bases lay between the germline ends. The CDR3 runs to 13 residues. CDR1 and CDR2 (germline): LGHDT, YNNKEL (reference sequence). This CDR3 is CASRYGSREKLFF. In DNA, the CDR3 is TGTGCCAGCAGGTACGGGTCGCGCGAAAAACTGTTTTTT.

This clonotype has just a few counts. The gene calls are TRBV29-1 and TRBJ1-5; maybe TRBD1 (6 bases). The CDR3 is made up of 13 amino acids. V gave up 2 bases and J gave up 5 bases, with 10 bases separating them. Germline V gene data show CDR1 as SQVTM and CDR2 as ANQGSEA. The CDR3 region is CSVELSGDQPQHF. The DNA for the CDR3 is TGCAGCGTTGAATTGTCAGGGGATCAGCCCCAGCATTTT. Full variable domain (missing parts from reference TRBV29-1 and TRBJ1-5): SAVISQKPSRDICQRGTSLTIQCQVDSQVTMMFWYRQQPGQSLTLIATANQGSEATYESGFVIDKFPISRPNLTFSTLTVSNMSPEDSSIYLCSVELSGDQPQHFGDGTRLSIL.

This clonotype was detected a few times. The CDR3 region has the DNA TGTGCCAGCAGTTTCGCAGGACAGGTGAACACTGAAGCTTTCTTT. Residues: CASSFAGQVNTEAFF. This chain joins TRBV6-6 and TRBJ1-1; 7 bases map to TRBD1. The germline V gene encodes CDR1 MNHNY and CDR2 SVGAGI (reference sequence). The ends lost 4 bases at V and 0 bases at J; junction bases unmatched: 5. CDR3 length equals 15 residues.

This clonotype was detected many times. The chain is built from TRBV6-2 or TRBV6-3 and TRBJ2-5; D remains ambiguous. V shed 7 bases and J shed 1 base, with 10 bases lying between them. This CDR3 spans 13 amino acids. From germline, CDR1 is MNHEY and CDR2 SVGEGT. CDR3 DNA: TGTGCCAGCAATCGAATCGGCCAAGAGACCCAGTACTTC. Amino acids: CASNRIGQETQYF.

The rearrangement uses TRBV7-2 and TRBJ1-6; D not resolved. CDR3 length: 12 residues. CDR1 and CDR2 from the germline V gene are SGHTA and FQGNSA. V shed 3 bases and J shed 7 bases, with 4 bases lying between them. DNA for the CDR3: TGTGCCAGCAGCTTGCCGAATTCACCCCTCCACTTT. Amino acid sequence: CASSLPNSPLHF.

This clonotype was detected ten times or more. The V and J genes are TRBV6-2 or TRBV6-3 and TRBJ2-1; D might be TRBD1 or TRBD2, each matching 5 bases. CDR1 and CDR2 (germline): MNHEY, SVGEGT. The CDR3 is 16 residues long. V shed 2 bases and J shed 9 bases, with 20 bases lying between them. The CDR3 DNA sequence: TGTGCCAGCAGTTACGGGACGGGTCTCTCACCGGGTGAGCAGTTCTTC. This translates into CASSYGTGLSPGEQFF.

This clonotype has just a few counts. This rearrangement joins TRBV7-2 to TRBJ2-2; possibly TRBD2 for D (6 bases). Germline values: CDR1 SGHTA, CDR2 FQGNSA. The V end was cut by 2 bases, the J end by 2 bases, with 12 bases between. The CDR3 has 16 amino acids. This CDR3 reads CASSLMAGINTGELFF. The CDR3 nucleotides read TGTGCCAGCAGCTTAATGGCGGGGATTAACACCGGGGAGCTGTTTTTT.

This clonotype was observed many times. V gene TRBV29-1 combines with J gene TRBJ2-7, with D possibly being TRBD2 (5 bases). This CDR3 comprises 19 residues. Trimming took 4 bases from V and 0 from J, leaving 28 bases between them. Per germline, CDR1 SQVTM and CDR2 ANQGSEA. CDR3 protein: CSVALRNLNPGKISYEQYF. The CDR3 region has the DNA TGCAGCGTTGCCCTTCGCAACCTAAATCCGGGAAAAATCTCCTACGAGCAGTACTTC.

This clonotype was seen only a few times. The V and J genes are TRBV4-2 and TRBJ1-5; 7 nucleotides line up with TRBD1. The CDR3 runs 17 residues. Germline V gene data show CDR1 as LGHNA and CDR2 as YNFKEQ. Trimming took 5 bases from V and 5 from J; bases not matched to a gene: 15. CDR3 DNA: TGTGCCAGCAGCGTAAGCGAGGGGGCGAAGCAAGATCAGCCCCAGCATTTT. It codes for CASSVSEGAKQDQPQHF.

The sample holds many counts of this clonotype. The CDR3 DNA sequence: TGTGCCATCGGCCGGGAGTCCCGGCTGGATGAGCAGTTCTTC. This translates into CAIGRESRLDEQFF. This chain uses TRBV10-3 with TRBJ2-1; a weak D match, TRBD2 (6 bases). This CDR3 comprises 14 residues. The germline V gene has CDR1 ENHRY and CDR2 SYGVKD. Trimming cost V 8 bases and J 8 bases, with 19 bases left between them.

The table lists this clonotype with many counts. The rearrangement joins TRBV7-2 to TRBJ1-3; no firm D call. The germline gives CDR1 SGHTA, CDR2 FQGNSA. The CDR3 has 12 amino acids. Trimming shortened V by 8 bases and J by 3 bases, and 8 bases separated the two germline ends. The CDR3 nucleotides read TGTGCCAGCGGAGGCAGTGGAAACACCATATATTTT. This encodes CASGGSGNTIYF.

This clonotype was detected ten times or more. The chain recombines TRBV10-3 with TRBJ2-5, with D perhaps being TRBD1 or TRBD2 (6 bases each). V was pared by 3 bases and J by 3 bases, with 8 bases between. Germline CDR1 and CDR2: ENHRY and SYGVKD. The CDR3 extends over 13 amino acids. DNA for the CDR3: TGTGCCATCAGTGAAGGGGGGAAAGAGACCCAGTACTTC. This codes for CAISEGGKETQYF.

Here the CDR3 reads CSVASELAFF. CDR3 nucleotides: TGCAGCGTTGCCAGTGAGCTGGCTTTCTTT. The chain uses TRBV29-1 and TRBJ1-1; D uncertain. V was cut by 4 bases and J by 11 bases, with 11 bases left in between. Germline CDR1 reads SQVTM; CDR2 reads ANQGSEA. The CDR3 runs 10 residues.

In this sample, this clonotype turned up many times. The CDR3 coding sequence is TGTGCCAGCAGGGCAATGGGGGGGTCCACTGAAGCTTTCTTT. This codes for CASRAMGGSTEAFF. The rearrangement uses TRBV7-2 and TRBJ1-1, with D maybe TRBD1 (5 bases). This CDR3 is 14 amino acids long. Germline assignment: CDR1 SGHTA and CDR2 FQGNSA. Deletions cut 6 bases from V and 4 bases from J, with 15 bases between.

This clonotype has just a few counts. The J gene is TRBJ2-7, the V gene TRBV10-3, with TRBD2 as a possible D gene (5 bases). Per germline, CDR1 ENHRY and CDR2 SYGVKD. Trimming shortened V by 2 bases and J by 1 base, and 12 bases separated the two germline ends. The CDR3 totals 15 residues. The CDR3 DNA reads TGTGCCATCAGTGAGGGATCGGGGAAATCCTACGAGCAGTACTTC. It yields the protein CAISEGSGKSYEQYF.

The chain joins TRBV20-1 to TRBJ1-4; D gene ambiguous. V lost 6 bases and J 4 bases, leaving 9 bases between the germline ends. Germline CDR1 is DFQATT and CDR2 is SNEGSKA (reference sequence). The CDR3 totals 12 residues. DNA for the CDR3: TGCAGTGCGCCTTCCCTTAATGAAAAACTGTTTTTT. This encodes CSAPSLNEKLFF.

In its sample, this clonotype was seen many times. The genes are TRBV19 and TRBJ1-2; no clear D. CDR1 is LNHDA, CDR2 SQIVND, per germline (reference sequence). V lost 5 bases to trimming and J lost 7 bases, with 20 bases between them. CDR3 length: 15 amino acids. The DNA for the CDR3 is TGTGCCAGTAGTGTTCAACAGAGACCCACCTTTGGCTACACCTTC. Its protein product is CASSVQQRPTFGYTF.

This clonotype was observed many times. The chain uses TRBV7-2 and TRBJ1-2; D gene unclear. The germline V gene encodes CDR1 SGHTA and CDR2 FQGNSA. Between the trimmed V and J ends, which lost 4 bases and 8 bases, there was a span of 14 bases. The CDR3 runs 13 residues. The CDR3 sequence: CASSSLTQAGYTF. CDR3 bases: TGTGCCAGCAGCTCCCTGACCCAAGCGGGCTACACCTTC.

This clonotype was seen only a few times. The chain joins TRBV29-1 to TRBJ1-2; weak D call: TRBD1 (5 bases). In germline, CDR1 is SQVTM, CDR2 ANQGSEA. Trimming took 2 bases from V and 3 from J, leaving 13 bases between them. The CDR3 spans 14 residues. The CDR3 loop reads CSVERGGSYYGYTF. CDR3 nucleotide sequence: TGCAGCGTTGAAAGGGGTGGAAGCTACTATGGCTACACCTTC. Supplemented by reference TRBV29-1 and TRBJ1-2, the full variable domain reads SAVISQKPSRDICQRGTSLTIQCQVDSQVTMMFWYRQQPGQSLTLIATANQGSEATYESGFVIDKFPISRPNLTFSTLTVSNMSPEDSSIYLCSVERGGSYYGYTFGSGTRLTVV.